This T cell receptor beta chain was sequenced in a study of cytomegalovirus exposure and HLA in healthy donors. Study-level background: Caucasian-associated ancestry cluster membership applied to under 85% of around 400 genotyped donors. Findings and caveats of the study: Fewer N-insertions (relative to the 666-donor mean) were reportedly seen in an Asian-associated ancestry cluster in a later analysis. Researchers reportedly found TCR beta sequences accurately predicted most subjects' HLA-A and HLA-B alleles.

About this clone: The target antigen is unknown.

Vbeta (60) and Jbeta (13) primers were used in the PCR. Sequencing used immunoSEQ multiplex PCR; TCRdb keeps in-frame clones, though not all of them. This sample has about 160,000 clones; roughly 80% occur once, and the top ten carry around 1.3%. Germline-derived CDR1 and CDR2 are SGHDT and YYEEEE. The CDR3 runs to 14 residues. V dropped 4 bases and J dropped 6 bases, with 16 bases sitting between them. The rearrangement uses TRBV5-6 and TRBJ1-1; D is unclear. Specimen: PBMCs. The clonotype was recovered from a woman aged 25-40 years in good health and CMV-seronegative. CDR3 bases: TGTGCCAGCAGCCCGGGTCCCCTCGGGGCTGAAGCTTTCTTT. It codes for CASSPGPLGAEAFF.